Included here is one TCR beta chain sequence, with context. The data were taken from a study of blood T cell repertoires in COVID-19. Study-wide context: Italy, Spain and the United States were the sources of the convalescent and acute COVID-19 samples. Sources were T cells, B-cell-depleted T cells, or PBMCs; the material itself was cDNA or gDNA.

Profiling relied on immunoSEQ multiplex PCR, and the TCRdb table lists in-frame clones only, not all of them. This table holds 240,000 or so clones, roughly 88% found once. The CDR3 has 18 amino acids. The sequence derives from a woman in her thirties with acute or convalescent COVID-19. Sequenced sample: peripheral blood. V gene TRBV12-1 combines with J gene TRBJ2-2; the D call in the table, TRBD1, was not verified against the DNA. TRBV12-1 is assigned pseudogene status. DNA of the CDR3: TGTGCCAGCAGCTTTACCATTGCGTTGGACAGGGGAACCGGGGAGCTGTTTTTT. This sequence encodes CASSFTIALDRGTGELFF.